Sequencing of this TCR beta chain was carried out in a study of CD8 T cells in Susac syndrome. It was with random hexamers that roughly 0.45 to 1 ug RNA was reverse transcribed. TCRdb processed the immunoSEQ multiplex PCR reads anew with MiXCR; each CDR3 protein has one entry. Of 150,000 or so distinct CDR3 sequences listed, about 94% were seen once; the top ten hold roughly 0.21%. V lost 3 bases and J 0 bases, leaving 17 bases between the germline ends. The CDR3 length is 16 residues. Per the germline V gene, CDR1 is SQVTM and CDR2 is ANQGSEA. This sequence was found in a human donor with multiple sclerosis. Sequencing was performed on CD8+ T cells from PBMCs. This chain connects TRBV29-1 to TRBJ1-2; no clear D. The CDR3 loop is CSVDEIWKNSNYGYTF. CDR3 DNA: TGCAGCGTTGATGAAATTTGGAAGAATTCTAACTATGGCTACACCTTC.